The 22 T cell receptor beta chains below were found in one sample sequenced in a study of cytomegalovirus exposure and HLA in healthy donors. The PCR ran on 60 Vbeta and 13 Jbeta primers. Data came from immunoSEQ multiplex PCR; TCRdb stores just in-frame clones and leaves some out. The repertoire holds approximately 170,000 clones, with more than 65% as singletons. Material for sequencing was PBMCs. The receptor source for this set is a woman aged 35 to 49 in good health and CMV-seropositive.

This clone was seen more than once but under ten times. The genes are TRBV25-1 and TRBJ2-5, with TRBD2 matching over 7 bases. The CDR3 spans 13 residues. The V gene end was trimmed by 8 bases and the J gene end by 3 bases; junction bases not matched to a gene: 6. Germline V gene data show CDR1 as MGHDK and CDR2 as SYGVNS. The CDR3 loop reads CASGGAGEETQYF. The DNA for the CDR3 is TGTGCCAGCGGAGGGGCGGGGGAAGAGACCCAGTACTTC. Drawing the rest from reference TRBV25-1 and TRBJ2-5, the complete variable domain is EADIYQTPRYLVIGTGKKITLECSQTMGHDKMYWYQQDPGMELHLIHYSYGVNSTEKGDLSSESTVSRIRTEHFPLTLESARPSHTSQYLCASGGAGEETQYFGPGTRLLVL.

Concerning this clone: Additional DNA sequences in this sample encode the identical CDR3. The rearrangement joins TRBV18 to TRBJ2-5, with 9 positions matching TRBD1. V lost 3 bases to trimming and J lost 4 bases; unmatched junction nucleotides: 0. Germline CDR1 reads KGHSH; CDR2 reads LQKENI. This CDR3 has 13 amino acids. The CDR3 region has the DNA TGTGCCAGCTCACCGGGACAGGGAGAGACCCAGTACTTC. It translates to CASSPGQGETQYF.

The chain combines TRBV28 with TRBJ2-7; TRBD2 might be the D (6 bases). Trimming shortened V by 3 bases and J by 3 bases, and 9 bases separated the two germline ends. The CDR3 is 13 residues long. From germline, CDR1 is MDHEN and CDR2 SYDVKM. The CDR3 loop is CASSFEGLYEQYF. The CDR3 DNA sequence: TGTGCCAGCAGTTTCGAGGGACTCTACGAGCAGTACTTC.

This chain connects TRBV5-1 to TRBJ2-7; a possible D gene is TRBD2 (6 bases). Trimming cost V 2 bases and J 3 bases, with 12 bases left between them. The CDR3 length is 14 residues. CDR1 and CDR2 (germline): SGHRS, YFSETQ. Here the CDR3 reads CASSFSGNGYEQYF. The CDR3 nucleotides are TGCGCCAGCAGCTTTAGCGGTAACGGCTACGAGCAGTACTTC.

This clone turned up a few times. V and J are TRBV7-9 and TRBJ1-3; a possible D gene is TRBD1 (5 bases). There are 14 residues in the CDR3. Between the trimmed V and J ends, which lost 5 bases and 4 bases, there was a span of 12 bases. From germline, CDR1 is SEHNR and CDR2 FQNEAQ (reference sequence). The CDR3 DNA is TGTGCCAGCAGCCAGCGGGACGGAGGAAACACCATATATTTT. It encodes CASSQRDGGNTIYF.

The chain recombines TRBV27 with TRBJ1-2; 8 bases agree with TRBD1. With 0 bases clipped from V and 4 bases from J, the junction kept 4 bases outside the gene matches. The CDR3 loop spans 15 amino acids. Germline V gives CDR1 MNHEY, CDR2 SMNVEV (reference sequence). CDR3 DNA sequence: TGTGCCAGCAGTTTATCCCCAGGGGGCAGCTATGGCTACACCTTC. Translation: CASSLSPGGSYGYTF.

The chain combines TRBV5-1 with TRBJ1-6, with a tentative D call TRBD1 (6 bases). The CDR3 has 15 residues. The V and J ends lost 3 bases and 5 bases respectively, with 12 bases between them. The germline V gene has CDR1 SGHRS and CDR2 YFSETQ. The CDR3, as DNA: TGCGCCAGCAGCTCAGGGGCGCGTAATAATTCACCCCTCCACTTT. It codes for CASSSGARNNSPLHF.

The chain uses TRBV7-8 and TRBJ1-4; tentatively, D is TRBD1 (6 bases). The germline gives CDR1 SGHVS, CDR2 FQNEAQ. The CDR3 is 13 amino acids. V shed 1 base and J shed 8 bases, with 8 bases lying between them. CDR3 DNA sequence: TGTGCCAGCAGCTTAGACAGGGAGGAAAAACTGTTTTTT. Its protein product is CASSLDREEKLFF.

The CDR3 DNA sequence: TGTGCCAGCAGCCCGACAGACTCAGATACGCAGTATTTT. Its protein is CASSPTDSDTQYF. The chain joins TRBV11-2 to TRBJ2-3; weak D call: TRBD1 (5 bases). V lost 5 bases, J lost 4 bases, and 10 bases lay in between. This CDR3 comprises 13 residues. From germline, CDR1 is SGHAT and CDR2 FQNNGV.

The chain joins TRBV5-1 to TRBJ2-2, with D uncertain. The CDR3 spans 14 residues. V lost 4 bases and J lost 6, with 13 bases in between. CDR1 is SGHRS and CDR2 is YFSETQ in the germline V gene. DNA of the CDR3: TGCGCCAGCAGCCCCACCCCATCGGCCGGGGAGCTGTTTTTT. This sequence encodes CASSPTPSAGELFF.

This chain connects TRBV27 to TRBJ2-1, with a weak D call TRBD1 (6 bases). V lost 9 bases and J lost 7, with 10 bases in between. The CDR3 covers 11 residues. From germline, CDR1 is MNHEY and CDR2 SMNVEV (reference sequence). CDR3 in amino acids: CASLQGNEQFF. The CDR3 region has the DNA TGTGCCAGTCTTCAGGGGAATGAGCAGTTCTTC.

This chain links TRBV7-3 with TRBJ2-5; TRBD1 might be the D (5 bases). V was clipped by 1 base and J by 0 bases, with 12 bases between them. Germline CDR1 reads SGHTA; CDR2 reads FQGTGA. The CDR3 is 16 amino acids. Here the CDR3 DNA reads TGTGCCAGCAGCTTAAGCCCAGGGTCGTACCAAGAGACCCAGTACTTC. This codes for CASSLSPGSYQETQYF. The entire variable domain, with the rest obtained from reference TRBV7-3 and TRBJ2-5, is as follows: GAGVSQTPSNKVTEKGKYVELRCDPISGHTALYWYRQSLGQGPEFLIYFQGTGAADDSGLPNDRFFAVRPEGSVSTLKIQRTERGDSAVYLCASSLSPGSYQETQYFGPGTRLLVL.

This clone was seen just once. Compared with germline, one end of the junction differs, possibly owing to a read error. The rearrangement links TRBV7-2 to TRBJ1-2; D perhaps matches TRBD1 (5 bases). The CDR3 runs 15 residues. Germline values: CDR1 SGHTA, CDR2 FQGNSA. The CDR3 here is CASSYDSARIYGYPF. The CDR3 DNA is TGTGCCAGCAGCTACGACAGCGCCCGAATCTATGGCTACCCCTTC.

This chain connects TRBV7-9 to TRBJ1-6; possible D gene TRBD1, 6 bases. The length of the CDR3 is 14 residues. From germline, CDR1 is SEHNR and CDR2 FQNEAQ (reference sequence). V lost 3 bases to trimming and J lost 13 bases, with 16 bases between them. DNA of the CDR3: TGTGCCAGCAGCTTTACGGACAGCCTTATGCCCCTCCACTTT. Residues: CASSFTDSLMPLHF.

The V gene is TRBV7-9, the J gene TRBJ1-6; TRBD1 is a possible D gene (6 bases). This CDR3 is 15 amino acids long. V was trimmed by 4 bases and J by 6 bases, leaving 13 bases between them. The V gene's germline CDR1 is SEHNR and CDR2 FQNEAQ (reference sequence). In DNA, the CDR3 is TGTGCCAGCAGCTCCCCGGGACAACTTAATTCACCCCTCCACTTT. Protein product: CASSSPGQLNSPLHF.

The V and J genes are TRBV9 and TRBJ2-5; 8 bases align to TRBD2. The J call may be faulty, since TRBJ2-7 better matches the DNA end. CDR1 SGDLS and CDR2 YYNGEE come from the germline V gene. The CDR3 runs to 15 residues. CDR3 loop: CASSPRVAGPYEQYF. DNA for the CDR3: TGTGCCAGCAGCCCTCGGGTAGCGGGACCCTACGAGCAGTACTTC.

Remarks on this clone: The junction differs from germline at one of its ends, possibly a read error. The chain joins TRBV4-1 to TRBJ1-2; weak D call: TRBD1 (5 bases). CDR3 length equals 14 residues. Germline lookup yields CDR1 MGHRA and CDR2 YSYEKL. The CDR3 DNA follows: TGCGCCAGCAGCCAAGTTGAATCAGGGCCCCCGCTCCCCTTC. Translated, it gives CASSQVESGPPLPF.

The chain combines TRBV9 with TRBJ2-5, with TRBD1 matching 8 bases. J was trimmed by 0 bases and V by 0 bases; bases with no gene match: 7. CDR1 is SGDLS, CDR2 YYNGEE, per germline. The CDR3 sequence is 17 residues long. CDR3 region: CASSVGQGAFYQETQYF. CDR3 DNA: TGTGCCAGCAGCGTAGGTCAGGGGGCGTTTTACCAAGAGACCCAGTACTTC.

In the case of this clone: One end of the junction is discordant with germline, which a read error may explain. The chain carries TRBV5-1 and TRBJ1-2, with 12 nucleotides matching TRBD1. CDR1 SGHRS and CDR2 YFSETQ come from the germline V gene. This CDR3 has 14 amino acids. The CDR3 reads CASTGTGGRHGYPF. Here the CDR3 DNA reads TGCGCCAGCACCGGGACAGGGGGCCGGCATGGCTACCCCTTC.

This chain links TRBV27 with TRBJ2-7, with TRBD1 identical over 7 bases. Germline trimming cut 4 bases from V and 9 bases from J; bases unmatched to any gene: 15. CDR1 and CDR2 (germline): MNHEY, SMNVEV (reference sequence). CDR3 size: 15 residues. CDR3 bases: TGTGCCAGCAGTTCCCCGTTGACAGGGCGTCGTTGGCAGTACTTC. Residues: CASSSPLTGRRWQYF.

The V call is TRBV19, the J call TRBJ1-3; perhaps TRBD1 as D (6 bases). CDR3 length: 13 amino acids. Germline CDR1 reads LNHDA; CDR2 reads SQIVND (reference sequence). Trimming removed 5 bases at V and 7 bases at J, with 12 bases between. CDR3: CASSLRDTNTIYF. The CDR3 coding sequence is TGTGCCAGTAGTCTTCGGGACACGAACACCATATATTTT.

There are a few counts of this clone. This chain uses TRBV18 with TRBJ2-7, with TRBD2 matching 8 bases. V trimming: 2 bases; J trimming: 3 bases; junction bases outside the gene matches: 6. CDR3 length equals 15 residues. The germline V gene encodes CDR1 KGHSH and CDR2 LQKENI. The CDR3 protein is CASSPGSGRVYEQYF. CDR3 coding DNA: TGTGCCAGCTCACCAGGGAGCGGGAGAGTCTACGAGCAGTACTTC.